This entry describes one TCR beta chain. Its antigen remains unidentified. The PCR contained 60 Vbeta and 13 Jbeta primers. This table comes from immunoSEQ multiplex PCR, and its TCRdb copy is limited to in-frame clones, with some not included. The sample totals about 170,000 clones; its top ten clones hold approximately 0.8%. The entry originates in a study of cytomegalovirus exposure and HLA in healthy donors. Overall study findings and caveats: Over 15,000 TCR beta sequences were associated with HLA alleles at 0.05 false discovery rate in a later analysis.

The CDR3 is 15 amino acids. V was clipped by 6 bases and J by 3 bases; unmatched bases: 4. CDR1 and CDR2 from the germline V gene are MNHEY and SVGAGI. These donors counted as nominally healthy when sampled, but unrecorded immune exposures were likely. This sequence originates from a woman younger than 30 in good health and CMV-seropositive. Sequencing used PBMCs. The chain has TRBV6-5 and TRBJ2-3; 12 positions agree with TRBD2. The CDR3 here is CASRHGLAGTDTQYF. Written as DNA, the CDR3 is TGTGCCAGCAGACACGGACTAGCGGGGACAGATACGCAGTATTTT.